This T cell receptor (beta chain) was recovered during a study of blood T cell repertoires in COVID-19. About the study: In each case, the material was cDNA or gDNA derived from T cells, B-cell-depleted T cells, or PBMCs.

As handled by the study authors: Researchers report that nucleated cell counts were estimated from reference gene primer amplification. Sequenced by immunoSEQ multiplex PCR; TCRdb stores in-frame clones only, minus some. D and trimming come from the DNA, and the V and J calls and clone size come from that table. The sample lists 150,000 to 200,000 clones, around 73% occurring once. Individuals aged about 18 to 90 years were recruited from 24 US areas. Participants had their cohort set by participant-reported clinical history. The germline gives CDR1 SGHTA, CDR2 FQGTGA. CDR3 length equals 16 residues. V dropped 0 bases and J dropped 7; count of bases not matched to a gene: 7.

This clonotype was sampled from a woman aged 45-65 years who had recovered from COVID-19. The chain employs TRBV7-3 and TRBJ2-2; 8 nucleotides match TRBD2. The sample consisted of PBMCs or T cells enriched from blood (not recorded which). The CDR3 loop reads CASSLTRPSGYGELFF. The CDR3 DNA reads as TGTGCCAGCAGCTTAACGAGGCCTAGCGGGTACGGGGAGCTGTTTTTT.